The clone carrying this TCR beta chain has just one count. Its antigen is unidentified. These data are taken from a study of T cell responses to AZD1222 COVID-19 vaccine. Across the study: The study pooled second doses at about 4 or about 12 weeks.

Broader study findings: Following two doses of AZD1222, Spike-specific TCR breadth and depth rose. Donors skewed white British and female; clonal diversity was possibly underestimated.

The length of the CDR3 is 16 residues. Germline V lookup: CDR1 MDHEN, CDR2 SYDVKM. V gave up 7 bases and J gave up 8 bases, with 26 bases separating them. Method: immunoSEQ multiplex PCR; TCRdb's copy keeps in-frame clones and lacks some. The repertoire includes approximately 90,000 clones, about 86% of them detected once, and 7.9% sits in the top ten. This clonotype was sampled from an adult in good health. The chain has TRBV28 and TRBJ1-2; TRBD1 might be the D (5 bases). Source: peripheral blood, taken on day 0 of AZD1222 vaccination. The CDR3 protein is CASTLSTGDLSGGYTF. CDR3 nucleotides: TGTGCCAGCACCTTGTCAACGGGGGACCTATCGGGGGGCTACACCTTC.